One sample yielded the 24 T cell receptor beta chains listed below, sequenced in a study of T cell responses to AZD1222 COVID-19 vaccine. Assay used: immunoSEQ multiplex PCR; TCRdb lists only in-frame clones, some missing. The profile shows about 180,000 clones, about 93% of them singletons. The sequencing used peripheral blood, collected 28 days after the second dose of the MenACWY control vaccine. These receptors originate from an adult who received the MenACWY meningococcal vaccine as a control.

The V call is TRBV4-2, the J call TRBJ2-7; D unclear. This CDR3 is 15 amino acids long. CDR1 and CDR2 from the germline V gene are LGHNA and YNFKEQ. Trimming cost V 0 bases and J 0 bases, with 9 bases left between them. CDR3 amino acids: CASSQDPTGSYEQYF. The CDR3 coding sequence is TGTGCCAGCAGCCAAGATCCTACGGGCTCCTACGAGCAGTACTTC.

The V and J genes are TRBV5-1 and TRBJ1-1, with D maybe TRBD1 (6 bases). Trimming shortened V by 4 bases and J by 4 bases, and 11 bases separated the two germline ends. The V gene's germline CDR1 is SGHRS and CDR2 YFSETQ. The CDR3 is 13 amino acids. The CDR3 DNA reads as TGCGCCAGCAGCAGGGGGGCAGGCACTGAAGCTTTCTTT. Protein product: CASSRGAGTEAFF.

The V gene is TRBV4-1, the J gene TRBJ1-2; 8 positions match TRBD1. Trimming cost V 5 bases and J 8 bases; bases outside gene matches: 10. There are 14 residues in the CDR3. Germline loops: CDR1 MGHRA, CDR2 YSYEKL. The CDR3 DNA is TGCGCCAGCAGCTCGCAGACAGGGGCTGGAGGCTACACCTTC. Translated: CASSSQTGAGGYTF.

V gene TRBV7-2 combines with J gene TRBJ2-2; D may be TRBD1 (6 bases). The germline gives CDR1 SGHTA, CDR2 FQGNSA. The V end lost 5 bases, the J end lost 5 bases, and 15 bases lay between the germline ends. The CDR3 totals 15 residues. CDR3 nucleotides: TGTGCCAGCAGCCCAACAGGGTCTAGAACCGGGGAGCTGTTTTTT. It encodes CASSPTGSRTGELFF.

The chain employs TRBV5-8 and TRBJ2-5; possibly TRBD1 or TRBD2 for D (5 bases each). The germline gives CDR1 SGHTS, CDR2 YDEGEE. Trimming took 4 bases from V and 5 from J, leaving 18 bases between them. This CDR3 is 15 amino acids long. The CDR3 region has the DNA TGTGCCAGCAGCGCCGGGACGCGGATGAGGGAGACCCAGTACTTC. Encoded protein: CASSAGTRMRETQYF.

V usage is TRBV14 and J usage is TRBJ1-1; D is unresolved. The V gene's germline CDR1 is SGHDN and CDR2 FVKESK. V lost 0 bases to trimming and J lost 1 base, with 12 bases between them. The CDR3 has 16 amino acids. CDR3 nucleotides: TGTGCCAGCAGCCAAGATCTGAACATCGGGAACACTGAAGCTTTCTTT. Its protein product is CASSQDLNIGNTEAFF. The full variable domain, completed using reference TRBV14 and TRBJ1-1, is EAGVTQFPSHSVIEKGQTVTLRCDPISGHDNLYWYRRVMGKEIKFLLHFVKESKQDESGMPNNRFLAERTGGTYSTLKVQPAELEDSGVYFCASSQDLNIGNTEAFFGQGTRLTVV.

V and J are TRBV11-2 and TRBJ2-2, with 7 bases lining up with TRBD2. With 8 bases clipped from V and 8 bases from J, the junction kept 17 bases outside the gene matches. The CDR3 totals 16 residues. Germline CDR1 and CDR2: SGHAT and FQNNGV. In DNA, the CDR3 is TGTGCCAGCGCCGGGGACTCGCGGGGGAGTGTTGGGGAGCTGTTTTTT. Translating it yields CASAGDSRGSVGELFF.

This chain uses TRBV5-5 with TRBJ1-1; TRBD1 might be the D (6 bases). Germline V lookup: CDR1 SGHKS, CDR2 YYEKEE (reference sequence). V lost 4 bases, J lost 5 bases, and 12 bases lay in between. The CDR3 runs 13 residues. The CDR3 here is CASSRQVGTEAFF. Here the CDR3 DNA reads TGTGCCAGCAGCCGACAGGTCGGGACTGAAGCTTTCTTT.

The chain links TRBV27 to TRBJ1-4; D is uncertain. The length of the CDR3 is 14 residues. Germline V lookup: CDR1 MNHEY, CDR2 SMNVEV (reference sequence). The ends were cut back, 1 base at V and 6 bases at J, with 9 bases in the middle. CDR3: CASSLFRKDEKLFF. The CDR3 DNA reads TGTGCCAGCAGTTTATTCCGGAAGGATGAAAAACTGTTTTTT.

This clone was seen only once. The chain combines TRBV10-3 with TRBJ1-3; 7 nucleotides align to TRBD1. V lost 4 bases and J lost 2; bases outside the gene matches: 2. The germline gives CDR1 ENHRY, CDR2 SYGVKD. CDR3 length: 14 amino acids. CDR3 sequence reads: CAISGRGTGNTIYF. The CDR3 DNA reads TGTGCCATCAGTGGCAGGGGGACTGGAAACACCATATATTTT.

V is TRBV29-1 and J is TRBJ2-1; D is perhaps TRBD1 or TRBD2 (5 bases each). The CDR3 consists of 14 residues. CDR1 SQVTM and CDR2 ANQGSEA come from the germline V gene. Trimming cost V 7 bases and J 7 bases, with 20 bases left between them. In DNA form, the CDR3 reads TGCAGCGCCGTCCGGGACCGTCTCTCAAATGAGCAGTTCTTC. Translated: CSAVRDRLSNEQFF.

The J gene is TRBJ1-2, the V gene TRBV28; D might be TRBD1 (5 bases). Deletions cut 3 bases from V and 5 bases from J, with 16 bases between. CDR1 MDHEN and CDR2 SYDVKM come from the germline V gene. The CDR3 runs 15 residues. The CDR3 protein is CASSLGVASGYGYTF. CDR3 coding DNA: TGTGCCAGCAGTTTGGGGGTAGCCTCAGGGTATGGCTACACCTTC.

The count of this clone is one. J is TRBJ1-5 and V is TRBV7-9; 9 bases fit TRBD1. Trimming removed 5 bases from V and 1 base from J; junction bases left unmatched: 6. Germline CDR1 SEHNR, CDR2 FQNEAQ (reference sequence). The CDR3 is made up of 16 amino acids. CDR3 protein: CASSVGTGRSNQPQHF. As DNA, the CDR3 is TGTGCCAGCAGCGTGGGGACAGGGAGGAGCAATCAGCCCCAGCATTTT. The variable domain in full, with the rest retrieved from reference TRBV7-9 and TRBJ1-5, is DTGVSQNPRHKITKRGQNVTFRCDPISEHNRLYWYRQTLGQGPEFLTYFQNEAQLEKSRLLSDRFSAERPKGSFSTLEIQRTEQGDSAMYLCASSVGTGRSNQPQHFGDGTRLSIL.

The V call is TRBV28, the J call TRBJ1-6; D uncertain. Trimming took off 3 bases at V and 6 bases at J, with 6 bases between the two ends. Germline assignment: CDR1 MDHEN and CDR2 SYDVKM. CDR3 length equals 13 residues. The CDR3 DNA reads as TGTGCCAGCAGTTTGCGGTTTAATTCACCCCTCCACTTT. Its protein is CASSLRFNSPLHF.

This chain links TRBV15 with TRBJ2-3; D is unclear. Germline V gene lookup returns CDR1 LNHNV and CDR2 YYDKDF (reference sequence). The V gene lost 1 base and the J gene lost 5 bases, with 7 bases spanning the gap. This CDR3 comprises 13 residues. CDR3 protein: CATSRVYGDTQYF. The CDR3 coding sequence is TGTGCCACCAGCAGAGTATACGGAGATACGCAGTATTTT.

The CDR3 DNA reads TGTGCCACCAGTGATGCCGGGGAGCTGTTTTTT. It codes for CATSDAGELFF. The chain joins TRBV24-1 to TRBJ2-2, with D hard to call. Looked up from germline, CDR1 is KGHDR and CDR2 is SFDVKD. The CDR3 totals 11 residues. V dropped 3 bases and J dropped 6 bases, with 1 base sitting between them.

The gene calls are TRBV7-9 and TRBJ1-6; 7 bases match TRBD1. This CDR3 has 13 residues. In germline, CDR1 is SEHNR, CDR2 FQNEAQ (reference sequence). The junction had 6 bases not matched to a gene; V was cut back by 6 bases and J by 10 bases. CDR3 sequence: CASRTTGDSPLHF. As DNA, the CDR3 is TGTGCCAGCAGGACTACAGGGGACTCACCCCTCCACTTT.

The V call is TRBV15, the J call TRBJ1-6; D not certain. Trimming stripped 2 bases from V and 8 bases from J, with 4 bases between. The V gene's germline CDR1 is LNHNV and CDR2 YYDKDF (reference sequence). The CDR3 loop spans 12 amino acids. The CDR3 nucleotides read TGTGCCACCAGCAGATCCTATTCACCCCTCCACTTT. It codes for CATSRSYSPLHF.

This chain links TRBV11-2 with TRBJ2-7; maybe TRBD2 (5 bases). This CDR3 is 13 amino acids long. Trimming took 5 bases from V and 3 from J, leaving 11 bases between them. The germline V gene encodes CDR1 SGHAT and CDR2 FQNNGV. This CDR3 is CASSRLGVYEQYF. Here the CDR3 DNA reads TGTGCCAGCAGCCGCCTCGGGGTCTACGAGCAGTACTTC.

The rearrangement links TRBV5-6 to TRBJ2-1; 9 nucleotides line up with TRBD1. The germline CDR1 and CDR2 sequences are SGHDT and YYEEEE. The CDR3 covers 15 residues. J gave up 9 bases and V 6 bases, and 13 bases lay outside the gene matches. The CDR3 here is CASNTGQGRHGEQFF. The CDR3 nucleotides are TGTGCCAGCAACACGGGACAGGGCCGTCATGGTGAGCAGTTCTTC.

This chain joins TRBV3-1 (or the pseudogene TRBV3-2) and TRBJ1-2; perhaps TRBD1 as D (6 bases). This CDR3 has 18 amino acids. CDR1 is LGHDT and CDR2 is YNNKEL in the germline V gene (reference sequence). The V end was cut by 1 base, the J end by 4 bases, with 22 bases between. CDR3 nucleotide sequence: TGTGCCAGCAGCCAAGGTCGGCTGGACAGATCTTCCTTCTATGGCTACACCTTC. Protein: CASSQGRLDRSSFYGYTF.

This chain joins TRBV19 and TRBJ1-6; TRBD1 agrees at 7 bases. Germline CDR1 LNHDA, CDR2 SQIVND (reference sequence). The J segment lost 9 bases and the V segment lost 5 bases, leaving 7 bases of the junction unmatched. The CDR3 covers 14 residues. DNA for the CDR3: TGTGCCAGTAGTCTTGGGACAGAGGGTTCACCCCTCCACTTT. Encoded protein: CASSLGTEGSPLHF.

The CDR3 DNA reads TGTGCCAGCAGTGAATCCGGGACAGCGCTCTCTGGAAACACCATATATTTT. Its translation: CASSESGTALSGNTIYF. The chain uses TRBV6-1 and TRBJ1-3, with 7 positions matching TRBD1. The CDR3 spans 17 residues. Germline V CDR1 and CDR2: MNHNS, SASEGT. The trim removed 2 bases at V and 0 bases at J, leaving 7 bases unmatched.

The CDR3 DNA follows: TGTGCCAGCTCCCCGGGGACAGGGAGTTATGGCTACACCTTC. Translating gives CASSPGTGSYGYTF. The chain uses TRBV18 and TRBJ1-2; the match to TRBD1 covers 9 bases. Looked up from germline, CDR1 is KGHSH and CDR2 is LQKENI. The CDR3 spans 14 residues. Trimming removed 6 bases from V and 5 bases from J; junction bases left unmatched: 7.